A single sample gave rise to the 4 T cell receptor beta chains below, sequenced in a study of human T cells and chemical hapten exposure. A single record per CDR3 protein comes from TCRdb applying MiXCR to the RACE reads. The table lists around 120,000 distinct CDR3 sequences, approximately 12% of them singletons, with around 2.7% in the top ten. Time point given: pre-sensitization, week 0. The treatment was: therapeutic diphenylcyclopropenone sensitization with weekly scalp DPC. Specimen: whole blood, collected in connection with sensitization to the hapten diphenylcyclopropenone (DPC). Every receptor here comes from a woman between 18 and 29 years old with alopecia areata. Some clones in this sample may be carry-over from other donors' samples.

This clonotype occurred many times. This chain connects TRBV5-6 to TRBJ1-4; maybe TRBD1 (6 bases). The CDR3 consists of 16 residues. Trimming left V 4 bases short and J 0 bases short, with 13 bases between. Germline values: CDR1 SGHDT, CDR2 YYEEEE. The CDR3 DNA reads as TGTGCCAGCAGCCCGAGGACAGTGTCAACTAATGAAAAACTGTTTTTT. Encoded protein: CASSPRTVSTNEKLFF.

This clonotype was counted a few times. CDR3 in DNA: TGTGCCAGCAGTTACGCCGCAGGAAACTACTACAATGAGCAGTTCTTC. Its protein product is CASSYAAGNYYNEQFF. The gene calls are TRBV6-2 or TRBV6-3 and TRBJ2-1, with unresolved D. V lost 2 bases, J lost 3 bases, and 14 bases lay in between. This CDR3 is built from 16 residues. Per the germline V gene, CDR1 is MNHEY and CDR2 is SVGEGT.

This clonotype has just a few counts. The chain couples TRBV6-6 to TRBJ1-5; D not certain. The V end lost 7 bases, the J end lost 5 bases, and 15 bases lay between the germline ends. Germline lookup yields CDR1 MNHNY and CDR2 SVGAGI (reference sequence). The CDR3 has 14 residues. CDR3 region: CASTLFHLDQPQHF. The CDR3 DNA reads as TGTGCCAGCACCTTGTTCCACTTAGATCAGCCCCAGCATTTT.

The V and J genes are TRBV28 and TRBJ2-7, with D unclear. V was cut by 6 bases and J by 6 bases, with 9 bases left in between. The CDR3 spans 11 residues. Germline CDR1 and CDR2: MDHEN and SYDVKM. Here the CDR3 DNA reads TGTGCCAGCAGCCCTCCCCCCGAGCAGTACTTC. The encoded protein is CASSPPPEQYF.